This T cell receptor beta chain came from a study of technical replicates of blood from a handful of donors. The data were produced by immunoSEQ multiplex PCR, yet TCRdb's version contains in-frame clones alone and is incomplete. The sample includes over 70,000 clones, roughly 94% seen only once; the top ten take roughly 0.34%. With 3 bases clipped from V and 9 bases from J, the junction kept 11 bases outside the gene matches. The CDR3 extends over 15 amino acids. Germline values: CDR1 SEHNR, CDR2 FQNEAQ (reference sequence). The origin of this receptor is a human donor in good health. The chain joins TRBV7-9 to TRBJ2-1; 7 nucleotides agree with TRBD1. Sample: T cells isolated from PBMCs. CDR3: CASSFTLGQAGEQFF. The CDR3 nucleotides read TGTGCCAGCAGCTTTACCTTAGGACAGGCAGGTGAGCAGTTCTTC.